Here is one T cell receptor beta chain with its context. Its antigen is not identified. Assay used: immunoSEQ multiplex PCR; TCRdb lists only in-frame clones, some missing. The sample records about 320,000 clones, approximately 93% being singletons. The entry originates in a study of brain T cells in children with intractable seizures. General observations from the study: HCMV serostatus was not known, and viral specificity came from CDR3 similarity only.

V lost 6 bases and J lost 2; bases outside the gene matches: 8. CDR3 size: 16 residues. Looked up from germline, CDR1 is MNHEY and CDR2 is SMNVEV (reference sequence). Time point described: blood from clinic visit 5 months post-surgery; TSC patient then seizure free. Sequencing was limited to surgery cases with top T cell transcript signatures in brain tissue. At least one anti-epileptic drug was given before surgery. The sequencing here drew on peripheral blood, taken 4 to 5 months after surgery. The chain uses TRBV27 and TRBJ2-4; 9 bases line up with TRBD1. The TCR originated in a boy under three years old with tuberous sclerosis and intractable seizures. In nucleotides, the CDR3 is TGTGCCAGCAGACTCACAGGGGGCGCGTCCAAAAACATTCAGTACTTC. Translated, it gives CASRLTGGASKNIQYF.